The 25 T cell receptor beta chains listed next were all sequenced from one sample in a study of PD-1 blockade in classical Hodgkin lymphoma. Repertoires were generated with immunoSEQ multiplex PCR, while TCRdb's copy carries only in-frame clones and drops some. The sample lists more than 11,000 clones, roughly 77% occurring once. All patients experienced relapse after autologous stem cell transplantation, and brentuximab vedotin exposure was variable. This sample comprised peripheral blood mononuclear cells (PBMCs), obtained at baseline. The receptors here all came from a human donor with classical Hodgkin lymphoma.

The rearrangement joins TRBV19 to TRBJ2-2; D not certain. The CDR3 has 14 residues. CDR1 LNHDA and CDR2 SQIVND come from the germline V gene (reference sequence). The germline V and J ends were trimmed by 6 bases and 4 bases, with 12 bases remaining between them. Here the CDR3 DNA reads TGTGCCAGTAGGGTGACTTATTCCACCGGGGAGCTGTTTTTT. Its translation is CASRVTYSTGELFF.

The rearrangement links TRBV7-8 to TRBJ2-5, with D perhaps TRBD2 (6 bases). Deletions cut 1 base from V and 1 base from J, with 13 bases between. CDR1 and CDR2 (germline): SGHVS, FQNEAQ. This CDR3 has 16 amino acids. The CDR3 protein is CASSLGSGVSQETQYF. The CDR3 DNA is TGTGCCAGCAGCTTAGGTTCGGGGGTTAGCCAAGAGACCCAGTACTTC.

The CDR3: CASSQHPLGSPSGATQKETQYF. CDR3 coding DNA: TGCGCCAGCAGCCAACACCCCCTAGGCTCACCATCGGGGGCCACACAAAAAGAGACCCAGTACTTC. V is TRBV4-3 and J is TRBJ2-5; possibly TRBD1 or TRBD2 for D (6 bases each). Per germline, CDR1 LGHNA and CDR2 YSLEER. Trimming removed 2 bases from V and 3 bases from J, with 34 bases in between. The CDR3 spans 22 residues.

The genes are TRBV7-2 and TRBJ2-2; D is perhaps TRBD2 (6 bases). The V end lost 2 bases, the J end lost 5 bases, and 9 bases lay between the germline ends. This CDR3 is built from 14 residues. Germline lookup yields CDR1 SGHTA and CDR2 FQGNSA. DNA for the CDR3: TGTGCCAGCAGCTTAAAACGGGAGACCGGGGAGCTGTTTTTT. It specifies CASSLKRETGELFF.

The chain recombines TRBV7-9 with TRBJ1-1; a possible D gene is TRBD1 (6 bases). Looked up from germline, CDR1 is SEHNR and CDR2 is FQNEAQ (reference sequence). The V end was cut by 6 bases, the J end by 0 bases, with 11 bases between. CDR3 length: 14 residues. CDR3 protein: CASSPRTVNTEAFF. The CDR3 bases are TGTGCCAGCAGTCCGAGGACAGTGAACACTGAAGCTTTCTTT.

About this clone: An end of the junction differs from the germline gene, which may be a read error. The chain has TRBV5-1 and TRBJ1-1; 9 positions match TRBD1. The CDR3 length is 18 residues. Germline V gene sequence: CDR1 SGHRS, CDR2 YFSETQ. In nucleotides, the CDR3 is TGCGCCAGCAGCTTGGGGCTTCGGACAGGGGAGCCGAACACTGGAGCTTTCTTT. Protein product: CASSLGLRTGEPNTGAFF. Combining the CDR3 with reference TRBV5-1 and TRBJ1-1 gives the whole variable domain KAGVTQTPRYLIKTRGQQVTLSCSPISGHRSVSWYQQTPGQGLQFLFEYFSETQRNKGNFPGRFSGRQFSNSRSEMNVSTLELGDSALYLCASSLGLRTGEPNTGAFFGQGTRLTVV.

The chain links TRBV5-5 to TRBJ1-1; D possibly corresponds to TRBD1 (6 bases). The CDR3 has 13 residues. Looked up from germline, CDR1 is SGHKS and CDR2 is YYEKEE (reference sequence). V lost 4 bases, J lost 2 bases, and 9 bases lay in between. The CDR3 region has the DNA TGTGCCAGCAGCGTCAGGGGAAACACTGAAGCTTTCTTT. Its protein is CASSVRGNTEAFF.

V gene TRBV2 combines with J gene TRBJ2-7; D gene ambiguous. With 4 bases removed from V and 4 bases from J, the gap between germline ends came to 11 bases. This CDR3 is built from 13 residues. From germline, CDR1 is SNHLY and CDR2 FYNNEI. CDR3 nucleotides: TGTGCCAGCAGTGTACTAAGCTCTTACGAGCAGTACTTC. Its translation is CASSVLSSYEQYF.

CDR3 region: CATSRGLQGNHLRQYF. CDR3 bases: TGTGCCACCAGCAGGGGCTTACAGGGAAATCACCTCCGGCAGTACTTC. The chain uses TRBV15 and TRBJ2-7; the D gene is possibly TRBD1 (6 bases). Germline CDR1 LNHNV, CDR2 YYDKDF (reference sequence). The CDR3 is 16 amino acids. V was cut by 3 bases and J by 9 bases, with 24 bases left in between.

The V gene is TRBV5-1, the J gene TRBJ2-6; D uncertain. Trimming pared 4 bases from V and 0 bases from J, leaving 5 bases between. Germline CDR1 and CDR2: SGHRS and YFSETQ. CDR3 length: 14 amino acids. Written as DNA, the CDR3 is TGCGCCAGCAGCACCGTCTCTGGGGCCAACGTCCTGACTTTC. This gives the protein CASSTVSGANVLTF. Full variable domain (outside the CDR3, taken from reference TRBV5-1 and TRBJ2-6): KAGVTQTPRYLIKTRGQQVTLSCSPISGHRSVSWYQQTPGQGLQFLFEYFSETQRNKGNFPGRFSGRQFSNSRSEMNVSTLELGDSALYLCASSTVSGANVLTFGAGSRLTVL.

This sequence joins TRBV28 and TRBJ2-3, with unresolved D. The CDR3 spans 15 residues. V was pared by 2 bases and J by 1 base, with 10 bases between. The V gene's germline CDR1 is MDHEN and CDR2 SYDVKM. CDR3 loop: CASSLDGLGTDTQYF. The DNA for the CDR3 is TGTGCCAGCAGTTTAGATGGCCTCGGCACAGATACGCAGTATTTT.

This rearrangement joins TRBV4-2 to TRBJ1-5; D ambiguous. Germline V gives CDR1 LGHNA, CDR2 YNFKEQ. The CDR3 totals 16 residues. V was cut by 0 bases and J by 3 bases, with 12 bases left in between. DNA for the CDR3: TGTGCCAGCAGCCAAGATTTGGAAGGAGCCAATCAGCCCCAGCATTTT. This encodes CASSQDLEGANQPQHF.

This clone was counted between two and nine times. The gene calls are TRBV7-6 and TRBJ2-5, with D tentatively TRBD2 (6 bases). Trimming took 2 bases from V and 9 from J, leaving 16 bases between them. CDR3 length equals 14 residues. Germline V gene data show CDR1 as SGHVS and CDR2 as FNYEAQ. CDR3 in amino acids: CASSLYGTLEAQYF. The DNA for the CDR3 is TGTGCCAGCAGCTTATACGGGACTCTGGAGGCCCAGTACTTC. The full variable domain, in which reference TRBV7-6 and TRBJ2-5 provide the parts outside the CDR3, is GAGVSQSPRYKVTKRGQDVALRCDPISGHVSLYWYRQALGQGPEFLTYFNYEAQQDKSGLPNDRFSAERPEGSISTLTIQRTEQRDSAMYRCASSLYGTLEAQYFGPGTRLLVL.

This chain joins TRBV5-1 and TRBJ1-4; D unclear. Trimming took off 2 bases at V and 0 bases at J, with 11 bases between the two ends. The CDR3 is 16 amino acids. CDR1 is SGHRS and CDR2 is YFSETQ in the germline V gene. The CDR3 sequence is CASSLQTAATNEKLFF. CDR3 bases: TGCGCCAGCAGCTTACAAACGGCTGCAACTAATGAAAAACTGTTTTTT.

The rearrangement links TRBV6-1 to TRBJ1-1; no clear D. CDR1 and CDR2 (germline): MNHNS, SASEGT. Trimming took 5 bases from V and 1 from J, leaving 14 bases between them. This CDR3 comprises 15 residues. CDR3 bases: TGTGCCAGCAGTCTCCGCCGGGTTACGAACACTGAAGCTTTCTTT. Amino acid sequence: CASSLRRVTNTEAFF.

This clone was seen a handful of times. The chain is built from TRBV6-5 and TRBJ2-7, with D perhaps TRBD1 or TRBD2 (5 bases each). The CDR3 is 11 residues long. Germline V CDR1 and CDR2: MNHEY, SVGAGI. Trimming removed 5 bases at V and 11 bases at J, with 13 bases between. CDR3 coding DNA: TGTGCCAGCAGTGGGACCGCAGGAGAGTACTTC. Protein product: CASSGTAGEYF.

The chain couples TRBV6-6 to TRBJ1-1; D gene uncertain. This CDR3 contains 14 residues. Per germline, CDR1 MNHNY and CDR2 SVGAGI (reference sequence). V was shortened by 7 bases and J by 0 bases, with 12 bases between the two germline ends. The CDR3 DNA reads as TGTGCCAGCAATTTACAACAGATGAACACTGAAGCTTTCTTT. Its translation is CASNLQQMNTEAFF.

This chain uses TRBV30 with TRBJ1-5; D might be TRBD1 (5 bases). The V gene's germline CDR1 is GTSNPN and CDR2 SVGIG (reference sequence). CDR3 size: 13 residues. The V end lost 1 base, the J end lost 5 bases, and 9 bases lay between the germline ends. In DNA, the CDR3 is TGTGCCTGGAGTGCCGACAGTTATCAGCCCCAGCATTTT. It translates to CAWSADSYQPQHF.

This clone was counted a few times. The chain employs TRBV7-2 and TRBJ2-3; D is unresolved. This CDR3 contains 16 residues. Per the germline V gene, CDR1 is SGHTA and CDR2 is FQGNSA. Trimming cost V 8 bases and J 3 bases, with 21 bases left between them. DNA of the CDR3: TGTGCCAGCCAAAGCCTCGGGTCTTCGGGTACAGATACGCAGTATTTT. Protein product: CASQSLGSSGTDTQYF.

This sequence joins TRBV4-1 and TRBJ2-5; D call uncertain. This CDR3 spans 13 amino acids. Germline-derived CDR1 and CDR2 are MGHRA and YSYEKL. V was cut by 4 bases and J by 4 bases, with 10 bases left in between. The CDR3 nucleotides read TGCGCCAGCAGCCGATGGCAAAGAGAGACCCAGTACTTC. Protein sequence: CASSRWQRETQYF.

The chain joins TRBV11-1 to TRBJ2-3; D is ambiguous. Trimming shortened V by 4 bases and J by 8 bases, and 7 bases separated the two germline ends. CDR3 length: 11 amino acids. Germline V gene lookup returns CDR1 SGHAT and CDR2 FQDESV (reference sequence). The CDR3 DNA follows: TGTGCCAGCAGCTCCCGCCGTACGCAGTATTTT. Translated, it gives CASSSRRTQYF.

The chain has TRBV6-5 and TRBJ1-3; TRBD1 might be the D (5 bases). Germline loops: CDR1 MNHEY, CDR2 SVGAGI. Trimming removed 2 bases at V and 2 bases at J, with 10 bases between. The CDR3 length is 15 residues. The CDR3 loop is CASSYGAVPGNTIYF. The CDR3 DNA sequence: TGTGCCAGCAGTTACGGGGCAGTACCTGGAAACACCATATATTTT.

This rearrangement joins TRBV27 to TRBJ2-2; D is perhaps TRBD1 or TRBD2 (5 bases each). This CDR3 has 16 amino acids. Trimming cost V 0 bases and J 6 bases, with 14 bases left between them. CDR1 is MNHEY and CDR2 is SMNVEV in the germline V gene (reference sequence). The CDR3 loop is CASSLSGTLVAGELFF. CDR3 nucleotides: TGTGCCAGCAGTTTATCCGGGACGTTGGTAGCCGGGGAGCTGTTTTTT.

This sequence joins TRBV5-1 and TRBJ1-3; 7 bases match TRBD1. The J segment lost 14 bases and the V segment lost 7 bases, leaving 12 bases of the junction unmatched. This CDR3 has 12 residues. CDR1 is SGHRS, CDR2 YFSETQ, per germline. The CDR3 DNA follows: TGCGCCAGCCCAAGGACAGGACTGGAAGTATATTTT. This translates into CASPRTGLEVYF.

The chain couples TRBV7-9 to TRBJ2-1, with TRBD1 identical over 8 bases. The CDR3 length is 13 residues. Germline loops: CDR1 SEHNR, CDR2 FQNEAQ (reference sequence). J lost 8 bases, V lost 3 bases, and 3 bases had no gene match. This chain's CDR3 is CASSLGQVDEQFF. The CDR3 DNA reads TGTGCCAGCAGCTTGGGACAGGTGGATGAGCAGTTCTTC.